The rows below give T cell receptor beta chains drawn from one sample of a study of cytotoxic CD8 clonotypes in ibrutinib-treated CLL. Here immunoSEQ multiplex PCR was the method, and the copy in TCRdb shows in-frame clones only, minus some. This table has 250,000 to 350,000 clones, roughly three quarters appearing once. This specimen was PBMCs, taken at disease progression, from a patient treated with ibrutinib. These receptor sequences come from a human donor with chronic lymphocytic leukemia. Both conserved end residues are part of each CDR3. Each record gives: D gene, J gene, clone size, V gene, CDR3 length, CDR3 DNA, CDR3 protein. The D gene is left open where the match is weak. The size field is filled for only some rows; it gives once, few, many or a size class.

D gene: TRBD1; J gene: TRBJ2-3; clone size: -; V gene: TRBV9; CDR3 length: 15; CDR3 DNA: TGTGCCAGCAGCTTTGGACAGGCAAGCACAGATACGCAGTATTTT; CDR3 protein: CASSFGQASTDTQYF
D gene: -; J gene: TRBJ2-7; clone size: -; V gene: TRBV18; CDR3 length: 13; CDR3 DNA: TGTGCCAGCTCACCGAGTATGGTTGCCGAGCAGTACTTC; CDR3 protein: CASSPSMVAEQYF
D gene: -; J gene: TRBJ1-1; clone size: -; V gene: TRBV25-1; CDR3 length: 15; CDR3 DNA: TGTGCCAGCGGATTGACCGGACAAGGGTACGCTGAAGCTTTCTTT; CDR3 protein: CASGLTGQGYAEAFF
D gene: -; J gene: TRBJ2-6; clone size: -; V gene: TRBV29-1; CDR3 length: 14; CDR3 DNA: TGCAGCGTTTTTGCCGGGCCTGGGGCCAACGTCCTGACTTTC; CDR3 protein: CSVFAGPGANVLTF
D gene: -; J gene: TRBJ2-1; clone size: -; V gene: TRBV4-1; CDR3 length: 16; CDR3 DNA: TGCGCCAGCAGCCCTCATATTATTAGCGGTTACAATGAGCAGTTCTTC; CDR3 protein: CASSPHIISGYNEQFF
D gene: -; J gene: TRBJ2-5; clone size: once; V gene: TRBV7-2; CDR3 length: 18; CDR3 DNA: TGTGCCAGCAGCTCAGAAGGGAGCGCGTCAGCGAAGAAGAGAACCCAGTACTTC; CDR3 protein: CASSSEGSASAKKRTQYF
D gene: -; J gene: TRBJ2-5; clone size: few; V gene: TRBV18; CDR3 length: 17; CDR3 DNA: TGTGCCAGCTCACCACCTGGTTACGGGAGCCGTCAAGAGACCCAGTACTTC; CDR3 protein: CASSPPGYGSRQETQYF
D gene: TRBD1; J gene: TRBJ2-1; clone size: once; V gene: TRBV6-1; CDR3 length: 12; CDR3 DNA: TGTGCCAGCAGGGGACAGGTCAATGAGCAGTTCTTC; CDR3 protein: CASRGQVNEQFF
D gene: -; J gene: TRBJ2-3; clone size: once; V gene: TRBV5-6; CDR3 length: 15; CDR3 DNA: TGTGCCAGCAGCCCCCTGGGACAAATCACAGATACGCAGTATTTT; CDR3 protein: CASSPLGQITDTQYF
D gene: TRBD2; J gene: TRBJ2-3; clone size: -; V gene: TRBV2; CDR3 length: 15; CDR3 DNA: TGTGCCAGCAGGAGGACTAGCGGGGACACAGATACGCAGTATTTT; CDR3 protein: CASRRTSGDTDTQYF
D gene: -; J gene: TRBJ2-7; clone size: -; V gene: TRBV18; CDR3 length: 14; CDR3 DNA: TGTGCCAGCTCACCGCGACAGGGAGGCAGCGAGCAGTACTTC; CDR3 protein: CASSPRQGGSEQYF
D gene: -; J gene: TRBJ2-7; clone size: -; V gene: TRBV2; CDR3 length: 13; CDR3 DNA: TGTGCCAGCCAGAGGGCACCATCCTACGAGCAGTACTTC; CDR3 protein: CASQRAPSYEQYF
D gene: -; J gene: TRBJ1-4; clone size: -; V gene: TRBV2; CDR3 length: 14; CDR3 DNA: TGTGCCAGCAGTTATGGGGGAGTCAAAGAAAAACTGTTTTTT; CDR3 protein: CASSYGGVKEKLFF
D gene: TRBD1; J gene: TRBJ1-4; clone size: -; V gene: TRBV6-5; CDR3 length: 14; CDR3 DNA: TGTGCCAGCAGACCTCCGGGACAGAGAGAAAAACTGTTTTTT; CDR3 protein: CASRPPGQREKLFF
D gene: -; J gene: TRBJ2-5; clone size: few; V gene: TRBV5-1; CDR3 length: 13; CDR3 DNA: TGCGCCAGCAGCTTGGGCGTACAAGAGACCCAGTACTTC; CDR3 protein: CASSLGVQETQYF
D gene: TRBD2; J gene: TRBJ2-7; clone size: -; V gene: TRBV18; CDR3 length: 11; CDR3 DNA: TGTGCCAGCTCACTCTCGGGAGGGCAGTACTTC; CDR3 protein: CASSLSGGQYF
D gene: TRBD2; J gene: TRBJ2-7; clone size: -; V gene: TRBV12-5; CDR3 length: 13; CDR3 DNA: TGTGCTAGTGGTTTGGATTTAGCGGGAGCTCTATGCTTC; CDR3 protein: CASGLDLAGALCF
D gene: TRBD1; J gene: TRBJ1-2; clone size: -; V gene: TRBV7-8; CDR3 length: 17; CDR3 DNA: TGTGCCAGCAGCCCGAGGATCCCGGGACAGGGAAGCCGTGGCTACACCTTC; CDR3 protein: CASSPRIPGQGSRGYTF
D gene: -; J gene: TRBJ2-5; clone size: -; V gene: TRBV7-3; CDR3 length: 13; CDR3 DNA: TGTGCCAGCAGCTCGCAGGTGCAAGAGACCCAGTACTTC; CDR3 protein: CASSSQVQETQYF
D gene: -; J gene: TRBJ1-5; clone size: few; V gene: TRBV6-1; CDR3 length: 15; CDR3 DNA: TGTGCCAGCAGTGAAGCTGGGGGGCGGAATCAGCCCCAGCATTTT; CDR3 protein: CASSEAGGRNQPQHF
D gene: TRBD2; J gene: TRBJ2-1; clone size: -; V gene: TRBV18; CDR3 length: 16; CDR3 DNA: TGTGCCAGCTCACTATACACTAGCGGTACCTACAATGAGCAGTTCTTC; CDR3 protein: CASSLYTSGTYNEQFF
D gene: TRBD2; J gene: TRBJ2-1; clone size: -; V gene: TRBV11-2; CDR3 length: 16; CDR3 DNA: TGTGCCAGCAGCCACATAGCGGGGGGGGATTACAATGAGCAGTTCTTC; CDR3 protein: CASSHIAGGDYNEQFF
D gene: -; J gene: TRBJ1-1; clone size: -; V gene: TRBV18; CDR3 length: 15; CDR3 DNA: TGTGCCAGCTCCCCCCGGTCCGGTGGGAACACTGAAGCTTTCTTT; CDR3 protein: CASSPRSGGNTEAFF
D gene: TRBD1; J gene: TRBJ1-6; clone size: few; V gene: TRBV2; CDR3 length: 14; CDR3 DNA: TGTGCCAGCAGTGTCAGGGGGACTAATTCACCCCTCCACTTT; CDR3 protein: CASSVRGTNSPLHF
D gene: -; J gene: TRBJ2-7; clone size: few; V gene: TRBV20-1; CDR3 length: 11; CDR3 DNA: TGCAGTGTCGGTAGGACCTACGAGCAGTACTTC; CDR3 protein: CSVGRTYEQYF
D gene: TRBD1; J gene: TRBJ2-3; clone size: -; V gene: TRBV28; CDR3 length: 17; CDR3 DNA: TGTGCCAGCAGTCCAAGGACAGGGGGACGTGAAACAGATACGCAGTATTTT; CDR3 protein: CASSPRTGGRETDTQYF
D gene: TRBD1; J gene: TRBJ1-2; clone size: few; V gene: TRBV9; CDR3 length: 14; CDR3 DNA: TGTGCCAGCAGCGGGGGCGAGGGGGCGAATGGCTACACCTTC; CDR3 protein: CASSGGEGANGYTF
D gene: TRBD1; J gene: TRBJ1-3; clone size: -; V gene: TRBV9; CDR3 length: 15; CDR3 DNA: TGTGCCAGCACCCGTCAGGGGGCATCAGGAAACACCATATATTTT; CDR3 protein: CASTRQGASGNTIYF
D gene: -; J gene: TRBJ2-7; clone size: -; V gene: TRBV19; CDR3 length: 13; CDR3 DNA: TGTGCCGTGGCCCAACCTGGGACCTACGAGCAGTACTTC; CDR3 protein: CAVAQPGTYEQYF
D gene: TRBD2; J gene: TRBJ2-5; clone size: -; V gene: TRBV6-1; CDR3 length: 13; CDR3 DNA: TGTGCCACAATAGCGGGGATTCAAGAGACCCAGTACTTC; CDR3 protein: CATIAGIQETQYF
D gene: -; J gene: TRBJ1-2; clone size: -; V gene: TRBV5-4; CDR3 length: 15; CDR3 DNA: TGTGCCAGCAGCTTGGCACAGGGAGTCAACTATGGCTACACCTTC; CDR3 protein: CASSLAQGVNYGYTF
D gene: -; J gene: TRBJ2-1; clone size: -; V gene: TRBV18; CDR3 length: 15; CDR3 DNA: TGTGCCAGCTCACCACTAAGACTAGGTGCACATGAGCAGTTCTTC; CDR3 protein: CASSPLRLGAHEQFF
D gene: -; J gene: TRBJ2-7; clone size: -; V gene: TRBV29-1; CDR3 length: 14; CDR3 DNA: TGCAGCGTTGCCGCACAGTGGGGGCCCTACGAGCAGTACTTC; CDR3 protein: CSVAAQWGPYEQYF
D gene: TRBD2; J gene: TRBJ2-1; clone size: -; V gene: TRBV4-3; CDR3 length: 13; CDR3 DNA: TGCGCCAGCGGAACTAGCGGGTTGCCTGAGCAGTTCTTC; CDR3 protein: CASGTSGLPEQFF
D gene: TRBD2; J gene: TRBJ2-3; clone size: -; V gene: TRBV29-1; CDR3 length: 18; CDR3 DNA: TGCAGCGTTGTGAGGCTAGCGGGGGGTATCTCTAGCACAGATACGCAGTATTTT; CDR3 protein: CSVVRLAGGISSTDTQYF
D gene: TRBD1; J gene: TRBJ1-1; clone size: -; V gene: TRBV7-9; CDR3 length: 15; CDR3 DNA: TGTGCCAGCAGCAACTCGGGACAGATGAACACTGAAGCTTTCTTT; CDR3 protein: CASSNSGQMNTEAFF
D gene: -; J gene: TRBJ1-2; clone size: few; V gene: TRBV6-5; CDR3 length: 12; CDR3 DNA: TGTGCCAGCAGGGACCCAAACTATGGCTACACCTTC; CDR3 protein: CASRDPNYGYTF
D gene: -; J gene: TRBJ2-5; clone size: -; V gene: TRBV19; CDR3 length: 15; CDR3 DNA: TGTGCCAGTAGTATAGGAGAAGGGGCCCAAGAGACCCAGTACTTC; CDR3 protein: CASSIGEGAQETQYF
D gene: -; J gene: TRBJ2-7; clone size: -; V gene: TRBV10-3; CDR3 length: 13; CDR3 DNA: TGTGCCATCAGTGAGTCGAGTAGGTACGAGCAGTACTTC; CDR3 protein: CAISESSRYEQYF
D gene: -; J gene: TRBJ2-2; clone size: -; V gene: TRBV6-1; CDR3 length: 15; CDR3 DNA: TGTGCCAGCAGGCAGGGAGGTGGGAACACCGGGGAGCTGTTTTTT; CDR3 protein: CASRQGGGNTGELFF
D gene: -; J gene: TRBJ1-1; clone size: -; V gene: TRBV6-5; CDR3 length: 14; CDR3 DNA: TGTGCCAGCAGTACCCAGGATCACACTGGTGAAGCTTTCTTT; CDR3 protein: CASSTQDHTGEAFF
D gene: TRBD1; J gene: TRBJ1-5; clone size: -; V gene: TRBV7-9; CDR3 length: 15; CDR3 DNA: TGTGCCAGCAGCCAACAGGGGCTCGGGGATCAGCCCCAGCATTTT; CDR3 protein: CASSQQGLGDQPQHF
D gene: -; J gene: TRBJ2-7; clone size: -; V gene: TRBV10-3; CDR3 length: 14; CDR3 DNA: TGTGCCATCAGACTGGGGCCAGCACGCTACGAGCAGTACTTC; CDR3 protein: CAIRLGPARYEQYF
D gene: TRBD1; J gene: TRBJ2-7; clone size: -; V gene: TRBV19; CDR3 length: 14; CDR3 DNA: TGTGCCAGTAGTGTTCGACAGGGGTCCGACGAGCAGTACTTC; CDR3 protein: CASSVRQGSDEQYF
D gene: -; J gene: TRBJ1-1; clone size: -; V gene: TRBV18; CDR3 length: 12; CDR3 DNA: TGTGCCAGCTCACCAACAAGGGGCGGAGCTTTCTTT; CDR3 protein: CASSPTRGGAFF
D gene: -; J gene: TRBJ2-7; clone size: once; V gene: TRBV4-1; CDR3 length: 14; CDR3 DNA: TGCGCCAGCAGCCCGGACACGTCTTCCTACGAGCAGTACTTC; CDR3 protein: CASSPDTSSYEQYF
D gene: -; J gene: TRBJ2-3; clone size: -; V gene: TRBV15; CDR3 length: 13; CDR3 DNA: TGTGCCACCAGCAGAGATCGAAGTGATACGCAGTATTTT; CDR3 protein: CATSRDRSDTQYF
D gene: TRBD1; J gene: TRBJ2-3; clone size: few; V gene: TRBV10-1; CDR3 length: 14; CDR3 DNA: TGCGCCAGCAGCTGGGACAGTAACACAGATACGCAGTATTTT; CDR3 protein: CASSWDSNTDTQYF
D gene: -; J gene: TRBJ1-1; clone size: -; V gene: TRBV7-7; CDR3 length: 13; CDR3 DNA: TGTGCCAGCAGCCTTCAGGTGAACACTGAAGCTTTCTTT; CDR3 protein: CASSLQVNTEAFF
D gene: -; J gene: TRBJ1-1; clone size: -; V gene: TRBV5-6; CDR3 length: 17; CDR3 DNA: TGTGCCAGCAGTTCTGGGGGCCGGGGGCGAGGGAACACTGAAGCTTTCTTT; CDR3 protein: CASSSGGRGRGNTEAFF
D gene: -; J gene: TRBJ2-5; clone size: -; V gene: TRBV11-2; CDR3 length: 15; CDR3 DNA: TGTGCCAGCAGCTTAGGACTGGGGATGTTAGAGACCCAGTACTTC; CDR3 protein: CASSLGLGMLETQYF
D gene: -; J gene: TRBJ2-2; clone size: -; V gene: TRBV7-3; CDR3 length: 15; CDR3 DNA: TGTGCCAGCAGCTTAACTGGGGGTACTTCCGGGGAGCTGTTTTTT; CDR3 protein: CASSLTGGTSGELFF
D gene: -; J gene: TRBJ2-3; clone size: -; V gene: TRBV6-6; CDR3 length: 13; CDR3 DNA: TGTGCCAGCAGTTACCCCAGCACAGATACGCAGTATTTT; CDR3 protein: CASSYPSTDTQYF
D gene: TRBD2; J gene: TRBJ2-4; clone size: -; V gene: TRBV6-1; CDR3 length: 15; CDR3 DNA: TGTGCCAGCAGTGAATCAACCGGGGGGGCCTACATTCAGTACTTC; CDR3 protein: CASSESTGGAYIQYF
D gene: -; J gene: TRBJ2-3; clone size: few; V gene: TRBV6-5; CDR3 length: 13; CDR3 DNA: TGTGCCAGCAGGGACACTAGCACAGATACGCAGTATTTT; CDR3 protein: CASRDTSTDTQYF
D gene: -; J gene: TRBJ2-7; clone size: once; V gene: TRBV25-1; CDR3 length: 14; CDR3 DNA: TGTGCCAGCGGCCGTTCGGGGGCCCCCTACGAGCAGTACTTC; CDR3 protein: CASGRSGAPYEQYF
D gene: -; J gene: TRBJ1-3; clone size: -; V gene: TRBV6-1; CDR3 length: 15; CDR3 DNA: TGTGCCAGCAAGCAGAGGGATGAGTCTGGAAACACCATATATTTT; CDR3 protein: CASKQRDESGNTIYF
D gene: TRBD1; J gene: TRBJ2-5; clone size: -; V gene: TRBV9; CDR3 length: 13; CDR3 DNA: TGTGCCAGCAGCGTAAACAGGGGTGAGACCCAGTACTTC; CDR3 protein: CASSVNRGETQYF
D gene: -; J gene: TRBJ1-1; clone size: -; V gene: TRBV2; CDR3 length: 16; CDR3 DNA: TGTGCCAGCAGTTCCGACGGGGGGCTAAGATACACTGAAGCTTTCTTT; CDR3 protein: CASSSDGGLRYTEAFF
D gene: -; J gene: TRBJ2-3; clone size: -; V gene: TRBV10-1; CDR3 length: 14; CDR3 DNA: TGCGCCAGCAGTACCGACAGTGCGACAGATACGCAGTATTTT; CDR3 protein: CASSTDSATDTQYF